What follows are 28 T cell receptor beta chains derived from one specimen sequenced in a study of OX40 agonist ivuxolimab in advanced cancers. The protocol was immunoSEQ multiplex PCR, while the TCRdb copy is restricted to in-frame clones and leaves out a portion. The sample includes 100,000 or so clones, around 87% of them seen just once. This material consisted of CD4+ or CD8+ T cells sorted from blood, taken in a trial of the OX40 agonist ivuxolimab. These receptors were collected from an adult with an advanced solid tumor such as melanoma, head and neck, liver or kidney cancer.

This chain uses TRBV9 with TRBJ2-5, with 9 bases matching TRBD1. With 3 bases clipped from V and 5 bases from J, the junction kept 8 bases outside the gene matches. CDR1 is SGDLS and CDR2 is YYNGEE in the germline V gene. CDR3 size: 15 residues. This CDR3 reads CASSDGTGRVETQYF. The CDR3 DNA sequence: TGTGCCAGCAGCGACGGGACAGGGAGGGTCGAGACCCAGTACTTC.

The chain employs TRBV6-5 and TRBJ2-5; TRBD2 aligns across 11 bases. The germline V gene encodes CDR1 MNHEY and CDR2 SVGAGI. The CDR3 extends over 14 amino acids. J lost 2 bases, V lost 8 bases, and 4 bases had no gene match. The CDR3 DNA is TGTGCCAGCCAACTAGCGGGGGTACAAGAGACCCAGTACTTC. Its protein product is CASQLAGVQETQYF.

This sequence joins TRBV10-3 and TRBJ2-5, with no clear D. CDR1 ENHRY and CDR2 SYGVKD come from the germline V gene. Trimming pared 11 bases from V and 2 bases from J, leaving 9 bases between. This CDR3 region has 11 residues. The CDR3 loop reads CASGKQETQYF. For the CDR3, the DNA is TGTGCCTCGGGTAAACAAGAGACCCAGTACTTC.

V usage is TRBV4-1 and J usage is TRBJ1-1; D unclear. Germline V lookup: CDR1 MGHRA, CDR2 YSYEKL. The CDR3 is 15 residues long. V shed 3 bases and J shed 1 base, with 12 bases lying between them. The CDR3 sequence is CASSHLDLGNTEAFF. The CDR3 nucleotides read TGCGCCAGCAGCCACTTGGACCTAGGGAACACTGAAGCTTTCTTT.

This chain uses TRBV13 with TRBJ2-2; 10 bases align to TRBD2. The CDR3 contains 20 residues. J lost 4 bases, V lost 5 bases, and 19 bases had no gene match. CDR1 is PRHDT and CDR2 is FYEKMQ in the germline V gene (reference sequence). CDR3 loop: CASSRRLAGATRRGTGELFF. The CDR3 DNA reads as TGTGCCAGCAGCCGTCGGCTAGCGGGGGCCACTAGGCGGGGCACCGGGGAGCTGTTTTTT.

This sequence joins TRBV14 and TRBJ1-4, with 8 bases matching TRBD1. The V and J ends lost 1 base and 7 bases, in that order; junction bases with no gene match: 8. Germline V gene lookup returns CDR1 SGHDN and CDR2 FVKESK. CDR3 size: 16 residues. The DNA of the CDR3 is TGTGCCAGCAGCCAAGGCCGGACAGGGAGGGGTGAAAAACTGTTTTTT. Translation gives CASSQGRTGRGEKLFF.

The chain combines TRBV19 with TRBJ1-4; the D is unclear. CDR3 length equals 12 residues. CDR1 and CDR2 from the germline V gene are LNHDA and SQIVND (reference sequence). V lost 3 bases to trimming and J lost 10 bases, with 9 bases between them. The CDR3 spells CASSIVVGKLFF. The CDR3 DNA sequence: TGTGCCAGTAGTATTGTGGTGGGAAAACTGTTTTTT. The full variable domain, in which reference TRBV19 and TRBJ1-4 provide the parts outside the CDR3, is DGGITQSPKYLFRKEGQNVTLSCEQNLNHDAMYWYRQDPGQGLRLIYYSQIVNDFQKGDIAEGYSVSREKKESFPLTVTSAQKNPTAFYLCASSIVVGKLFFGSGTQLSVL.

Regarding this clone: Distinct nucleotide sequences in the sample also encode this CDR3. The chain couples TRBV5-5 to TRBJ1-5; a weak D match, TRBD1 (6 bases). Per germline, CDR1 SGHKS and CDR2 YYEKEE (reference sequence). The germline V and J ends were trimmed by 4 bases and 0 bases, with 11 bases remaining between them. This CDR3 comprises 15 residues. CDR3 region: CASSLDSYSNQPQHF. In nucleotides, the CDR3 is TGTGCCAGCAGCCTGGACAGTTATAGCAATCAGCCCCAGCATTTT.

V is TRBV5-1 and J is TRBJ2-3, with 10 bases aligning to TRBD1. Germline V lookup: CDR1 SGHRS, CDR2 YFSETQ. J gave up 4 bases and V 0 bases, and 5 bases lay outside the gene matches. The CDR3 is 16 amino acids. CDR3 nucleotides: TGCGCCAGCAGCTTGGAGGGACAGGGGCTCCCAGATACGCAGTATTTT. The encoded protein is CASSLEGQGLPDTQYF. Full variable domain (missing parts from reference TRBV5-1 and TRBJ2-3): KAGVTQTPRYLIKTRGQQVTLSCSPISGHRSVSWYQQTPGQGLQFLFEYFSETQRNKGNFPGRFSGRQFSNSRSEMNVSTLELGDSALYLCASSLEGQGLPDTQYFGPGTRLTVL.

CDR3 residues: CASSFRGRDTEAFF. In DNA, the CDR3 is TGTGCCAGCAGCTTCAGGGGAAGAGACACTGAAGCTTTCTTT. This rearrangement joins TRBV7-3 to TRBJ1-1; the D gene is possibly TRBD1 (6 bases). V shed 3 bases and J shed 3 bases, with 11 bases lying between them. Germline lookup yields CDR1 SGHTA and CDR2 FQGTGA. This CDR3 region has 14 residues. The full variable domain, in which reference TRBV7-3 and TRBJ1-1 provide the parts outside the CDR3, is GAGVSQTPSNKVTEKGKYVELRCDPISGHTALYWYRQSLGQGPEFLIYFQGTGAADDSGLPNDRFFAVRPEGSVSTLKIQRTERGDSAVYLCASSFRGRDTEAFFGQGTRLTVV.

The CDR3 DNA reads TGCGCCAGCAGCCCGGACGGAAAAAACATTCAGTACTTC. Translating gives CASSPDGKNIQYF. The chain uses TRBV5-1 and TRBJ2-4; D remains ambiguous. CDR1 is SGHRS, CDR2 YFSETQ, per germline. The CDR3 runs 13 residues. Between the trimmed V and J ends, which lost 4 bases and 4 bases, there was a span of 9 bases.

The chain joins TRBV4-3 to TRBJ2-3, with 9 bases matching TRBD2. The CDR3 sequence is 16 residues long. Unmatched junction bases numbered 13, after V lost 4 bases and J lost 8 bases. Looked up from germline, CDR1 is LGHNA and CDR2 is YSLEER. CDR3 region: CASSLAVAGVGGTQYF. The CDR3 region has the DNA TGCGCCAGCAGCCTAGCAGTAGCGGGGGTGGGTGGTACGCAGTATTTT.

The rearrangement joins TRBV29-1 to TRBJ1-1; the D is unclear. Germline values: CDR1 SQVTM, CDR2 ANQGSEA. The CDR3 is made up of 11 amino acids. The V end was cut by 1 base, the J end by 4 bases, with 4 bases between. For the CDR3, the DNA is TGCAGCGTTGAAGGGGGCACTGAAGCTTTCTTT. Protein product: CSVEGGTEAFF.

The chain recombines TRBV2 with TRBJ2-3; weak D call: TRBD2 (5 bases). Per the germline V gene, CDR1 is SNHLY and CDR2 is FYNNEI. V lost 4 bases, J lost 0 bases, and 8 bases lay in between. The CDR3 loop spans 14 amino acids. The CDR3 DNA follows: TGTGCCAGCAGTGGGACTTTTAGCACAGATACGCAGTATTTT. Amino acids: CASSGTFSTDTQYF.

The chain links TRBV1 to TRBJ2-1; the table gives TRBD2 as D, unverified against the DNA. TRBV1 is classified as a pseudogene. This CDR3 contains 16 residues. The CDR3 coding sequence is TGCACCAGCAGCTATAGGACTAGCGGGGGTCACAATGAGCAGTTCTTC. Its translation is CTSSYRTSGGHNEQFF.

This clone was seen a few times. This sequence joins TRBV30 and TRBJ2-7, with a possible D match to TRBD2 (5 bases). The CDR3 is 13 amino acids. Trimming took 8 bases from V and 2 from J, leaving 16 bases between them. CDR1 GTSNPN and CDR2 SVGIG come from the germline V gene (reference sequence). CDR3 in amino acids: CAGNRGSAYEQYF. The CDR3 nucleotides are TGTGCCGGTAACCGGGGTTCCGCCTACGAGCAGTACTTC.

CDR3 in DNA: TGTGCAAGTCGCTTAGTGGGGAAGATCGACTATGGCTACACCTTC. Encoded protein: CASRLVGKIDYGYTF. The chain joins TRBV12-2 to TRBJ1-2. TRBV12-2 is a pseudogene locus. The CDR3 totals 15 residues.

The rearrangement uses TRBV7-3 and TRBJ1-1, with a tentative D call TRBD1 (6 bases). The CDR3 runs 14 residues. Germline V gene sequence: CDR1 SGHTA, CDR2 FQGTGA. Trimming cost V 5 bases and J 6 bases, with 16 bases left between them. The CDR3 is CASSLQGSVAEAFF. CDR3 bases: TGTGCCAGCAGCCTACAGGGAAGCGTCGCTGAAGCTTTCTTT. The variable domain in full, with the rest retrieved from reference TRBV7-3 and TRBJ1-1, is GAGVSQTPSNKVTEKGKYVELRCDPISGHTALYWYRQSLGQGPEFLIYFQGTGAADDSGLPNDRFFAVRPEGSVSTLKIQRTERGDSAVYLCASSLQGSVAEAFFGQGTRLTVV.

V is TRBV18 and J is TRBJ1-1, with TRBD1 matching 8 bases. This CDR3 is built from 14 residues. The J segment lost 3 bases and the V segment lost 3 bases, leaving 3 bases of the junction unmatched. CDR1 is KGHSH, CDR2 LQKENI, per germline. CDR3 amino acids: CASSPLQGDTEAFF. Here the CDR3 DNA reads TGTGCCAGCTCACCTTTACAGGGGGACACTGAAGCTTTCTTT.

In this sample, this clone turned up once. The gene calls are TRBV7-9 and TRBJ1-1; 8 bases align to TRBD1. Germline CDR1 is SEHNR and CDR2 is FQNEAQ (reference sequence). The junction had 5 bases not matched to a gene; V was cut back by 5 bases and J by 0 bases. The CDR3 length is 15 residues. CDR3 region: CASSPTTGVNTEAFF. Written as DNA, the CDR3 is TGTGCCAGCAGCCCAACGACAGGGGTGAACACTGAAGCTTTCTTT.

This clone was detected a few times. This chain connects TRBV23-1 to TRBJ1-2; D gene ambiguous. TRBV23-1 is an open reading frame, and its role is uncertain. Trimming took 0 bases from V and 14 from J, leaving 7 bases between them. This CDR3 comprises 10 residues. The CDR3 region is CASSQSHRTF. DNA of the CDR3: TGCGCCAGCAGTCAATCGCACAGAACCTTC.

This sequence joins TRBV7-6 and TRBJ2-5, with 12 positions matching TRBD2. Trimming took 6 bases from V and 5 from J; bases not matched to a gene: 7. Germline V gives CDR1 SGHVS, CDR2 FNYEAQ. The CDR3 contains 15 residues. This CDR3 reads CASRRLAGAGETQYF. In nucleotides, the CDR3 is TGTGCCAGCAGAAGACTAGCGGGGGCAGGGGAGACCCAGTACTTC.

This clone was seen a few times. V is TRBV5-4 and J is TRBJ1-1, with a tentative D call TRBD1 (6 bases). This CDR3 is 13 amino acids long. The germline gives CDR1 SGHNT, CDR2 YYREEE (reference sequence). V lost 7 bases, J lost 4 bases, and 14 bases lay in between. DNA of the CDR3: TGTGCCAGCGGAGGGGGGATCAGCACTGAAGCTTTCTTT. Translated: CASGGGISTEAFF.

This clone has only a few counts. The chain has TRBV11-3 and TRBJ2-3; unclear D gene. Trimming shortened V by 1 base and J by 3 bases, and 5 bases separated the two germline ends. The CDR3 totals 13 residues. Germline lookup yields CDR1 SGHNT and CDR2 YENEEA. The CDR3 DNA reads as TGTGCCAGCAGCTTAGGGCGGACAGATACGCAGTATTTT. It codes for CASSLGRTDTQYF.

As for this clone: Germline is not matched at one junction end, which may reflect a read error. V usage is TRBV19 and J usage is TRBJ1-2, with 9 nucleotides matching TRBD1. CDR3 length: 13 residues. Germline CDR1 LNHDA, CDR2 SQIVND (reference sequence). The CDR3 loop reads CASSVQGANWSAF. In nucleotides, the CDR3 is TGTGCCAGTAGTGTACAGGGGGCCAACTGGTCCGCCTTC.

The chain employs TRBV29-1 and TRBJ1-4; possible D gene TRBD1, 6 bases. Per the germline V gene, CDR1 is SQVTM and CDR2 is ANQGSEA. CDR3 length: 14 residues. Trimming took off 6 bases at V and 5 bases at J, with 16 bases between the two ends. CDR3 sequence: CSVRGAGANEKLFF. Here the CDR3 DNA reads TGCAGCGTCCGCGGGGCGGGGGCGAATGAAAAACTGTTTTTT.

V and J are TRBV6-1 and TRBJ1-4; TRBD1 matches 9 bases. CDR1 and CDR2 from the germline V gene are MNHNS and SASEGT. V trimming: 7 bases; J trimming: 6 bases; junction bases outside the gene matches: 3. The CDR3 is 13 residues long. The CDR3 reads CASNTGGDEKLFF. The CDR3 region has the DNA TGTGCCAGCAATACAGGGGGCGATGAAAAACTGTTTTTT.

J is TRBJ2-7 and V is TRBV5-1, with 7 bases aligning to TRBD1. The CDR3 loop spans 12 amino acids. V gave up 0 bases and J gave up 6 bases; unmatched junction bases: 0. Germline V CDR1 and CDR2: SGHRS, YFSETQ. CDR3 protein: CASSLGQGEQYF. DNA for the CDR3: TGCGCCAGCAGCTTGGGACAGGGCGAGCAGTACTTC.